This TCR beta chain was sequenced in a study of blood T cell repertoires in COVID-19. The overall study: The samples span acute and convalescent COVID-19 from the United States, Italy and Spain. The cDNA or gDNA used as material had been derived from T cells, B-cell-depleted T cells, or PBMCs.

CDR1 LGHNA and CDR2 YNFKEQ come from the germline V gene. The V end was cut by 0 bases, the J end by 7 bases, with 16 bases between. The CDR3 length is 16 residues. In the authors' workflow: Scientists estimated how many nucleated cells there were by amplifying reference gene primers. Sequencing was performed with immunoSEQ multiplex PCR; in TCRdb, only in-frame clones are kept and a portion is missing. The DNA gave D and trimming, while V, J and clone size come from that table. The sample includes a few hundred thousand clones, roughly 85% seen only once; the top ten take less than 3.5%. This clonotype was sampled from a woman aged 18-30 years with acute or convalescent COVID-19. What was sequenced was peripheral blood. This chain joins TRBV4-2 and TRBJ2-1; weak D call: TRBD2 (6 bases). CDR3 in DNA: TGTGCCAGCAGCCAAGAAACGGGGGTGCCGCGGAATGAGCAGTTCTTC. The encoded protein is CASSQETGVPRNEQFF.